These 4 T cell receptor beta chains were all obtained from the same sample, sequenced in a study of control samples from healthy donors and cancer patients. Profiling relied on immunoSEQ multiplex PCR, and the TCRdb table lists in-frame clones only, not all of them. The table lists tens of thousands of clones, more than 85% of them singletons. Sequencing was done on a sample of PBMCs. The origin of the receptors is a woman aged 40 to 49 with lung cancer.

This chain links TRBV6-5 with TRBJ1-4; TRBD1 might be the D (5 bases). V shed 2 bases and J shed 6 bases, with 10 bases lying between them. Germline CDR1 reads MNHEY; CDR2 reads SVGAGI. This CDR3 region has 14 residues. The CDR3 spells CASSYGGEDEKLFF. For the CDR3, the DNA is TGTGCCAGCAGTTACGGAGGGGAAGATGAAAAACTGTTTTTT.

The sample holds a few counts of this clone. The chain recombines TRBV28 with TRBJ2-2; the match to TRBD1 covers 7 bases. Trimming removed 6 bases from V and 6 bases from J; junction bases left unmatched: 4. The V gene's germline CDR1 is MDHEN and CDR2 SYDVKM. This CDR3 has 13 amino acids. CDR3 coding DNA: TGTGCCAGCAGCGGGACAGAATCCGGGGAGCTGTTTTTT. As protein: CASSGTESGELFF.

The chain links TRBV29-1 to TRBJ2-5, with TRBD1 as a possible D gene (6 bases). The CDR3 extends over 12 amino acids. CDR1 and CDR2 (germline): SQVTM, ANQGSEA. The V gene lost 7 bases and the J gene lost 1 base, with 10 bases spanning the gap. The CDR3 protein is CSAGQTQETQYF. DNA for the CDR3: TGCAGCGCCGGACAGACCCAAGAGACCCAGTACTTC.

The rearrangement joins TRBV19 to TRBJ1-1; the D is unclear. Deletions cut 1 base from V and 3 bases from J, with 6 bases between. The CDR3 runs 13 residues. Per germline, CDR1 LNHDA and CDR2 SQIVND (reference sequence). The CDR3 protein is CASSIGGHTEAFF. The CDR3 nucleotides are TGTGCCAGTAGTATAGGCGGGCACACTGAAGCTTTCTTT.